Listed below are T cell receptor beta chains from one sample, sequenced in a study of control samples from healthy donors and cancer patients. Method: immunoSEQ multiplex PCR; TCRdb's copy keeps in-frame clones and lacks some. The sample consists of roughly 130,000 clones, 90% of them appearing once. The source material was blood. All receptors derive from a man younger than 30 in good health. Each CDR3 is given with its conserved first and last residue. Each record gives: J gene, clone size, V gene, D gene, CDR3 protein, CDR3 DNA. The D gene is left open where the match is weak. Some rows mark clone size as missing; the rest say once, few, many or name a class of expanded clone.

>TRBJ2-2|NA|TRBV2|TRBD2
CASSEGGWNTGELFF
TGTGCCAGCAGTGAGGGGGGGTGGAACACCGGGGAGCTGTTTTTT
>TRBJ2-6|NA|TRBV7-9|NA
CASSVGSGANVLTF
TGTGCCAGCAGCGTGGGCTCTGGGGCCAACGTCCTGACTTTC
>TRBJ2-2|NA|TRBV11-2|TRBD2
CASSRTSGNTGELFF
TGTGCCAGCAGCAGGACTAGCGGGAACACCGGGGAGCTGTTTTTT
>TRBJ1-3|NA|TRBV18|TRBD1
CASSPRPQIQGSGNTIYF
TGTGCCAGCTCACCCCGACCTCAAATACAGGGGTCTGGAAACACCATATATTTT
>TRBJ2-1|NA|TRBV5-1|NA
CASSLESPESSYNEQFF
TGCGCCAGCAGCTTGGAGAGTCCGGAGAGCTCCTACAATGAGCAGTTCTTC
>TRBJ1-3|NA|TRBV10-2|NA
CASSGGVGGNTIYF
TGCGCCAGCAGTGGAGGAGTAGGCGGAAACACCATATATTTT
>TRBJ2-7|NA|TRBV19|NA
CASSMTGRSSYEQYF
TGTGCCAGTAGTATGACGGGACGGTCCTCCTACGAGCAGTACTTC
>TRBJ2-5|NA|TRBV9|TRBD2
CASSEASGRVPQETQYF
TGTGCCAGCAGCGAGGCGAGCGGGAGAGTCCCCCAAGAGACCCAGTACTTC
>TRBJ1-2|NA|TRBV28|NA
CASSLGGGGYGYTF
TGTGCCAGCAGTTTGGGAGGGGGTGGCTATGGCTACACCTTC
>TRBJ2-2|NA|TRBV13|NA
CASSPISKGWTGELFF
TGTGCCAGCAGCCCCATTTCGAAGGGTTGGACCGGGGAGCTGTTTTTT
>TRBJ2-2|NA|TRBV28|NA
CASSFLLNTGELFF
TGTGCCAGCAGTTTCCTCCTGAACACCGGGGAGCTGTTTTTT
>TRBJ2-5|few|TRBV25-1|TRBD2
CASVRRLAEGQETQYF
TGTGCCAGCGTAAGGAGACTAGCGGAGGGACAAGAGACCCAGTACTTC
>TRBJ1-3|NA|TRBV25-1|TRBD1
CASMGQGGGNTIYF
TGTGCCAGCATGGGACAGGGAGGTGGAAACACCATATATTTT
>TRBJ2-7|NA|TRBV7-9|NA
CASFGHDTPYEQYF
TGTGCCAGCTTCGGCCACGATACGCCCTACGAGCAGTACTTC
>TRBJ2-3|NA|TRBV19|NA
CASKTRREGDTQYF
TGTGCCAGTAAAACTCGCAGGGAAGGGGATACGCAGTATTTT
>TRBJ1-3|NA|TRBV24-1|NA
CATSEPGAGNTIYF
TGTGCCACCAGTGAACCAGGGGCTGGAAACACCATATATTTT
>TRBJ2-2|NA|TRBV5-1|TRBD1
CASSLEVQGQGTGELFF
TGCGCCAGCAGCTTGGAAGTGCAGGGACAGGGCACCGGGGAGCTGTTTTTT
>TRBJ2-1|NA|TRBV11-3|NA
CASSAAGRAIYNEQFF
TGTGCCAGCAGCGCCGCTGGGAGAGCAATATACAATGAGCAGTTCTTC
>TRBJ2-3|once|TRBV5-1|NA
CASSLGGTSTDTQYF
TGCGCCAGCAGCTTAGGCGGTACTAGCACAGATACGCAGTATTTT
>TRBJ2-3|NA|TRBV2|NA
CASGDTQYF
TGTGCCAGCGGAGATACGCAGTATTTT
>TRBJ2-5|NA|TRBV2|NA
CASGRQQETQYF
TGTGCCAGCGGACGGCAGCAAGAGACCCAGTACTTC
>TRBJ1-4|NA|TRBV27|NA
CASSPRGATNEKLFF
TGTGCCAGCAGTCCCCGGGGGGCGACTAATGAAAAACTGTTTTTT
>TRBJ2-1|NA|TRBV7-2|TRBD2
CASSLVPGLVGNEQFF
TGTGCCAGCAGCTTAGTTCCGGGACTAGTTGGGAATGAGCAGTTCTTC
>TRBJ2-5|NA|TRBV4-1|NA
CASSQDRETQYF
TGCGCCAGCAGCCAAGATAGGGAGACCCAGTACTTC
>TRBJ1-5|NA|TRBV10-2|NA
CASSESGLYSNQPQHF
TGCGCCAGCAGTGAGTCAGGGCTTTATAGCAATCAGCCCCAGCATTTT
>TRBJ2-1|NA|TRBV11-3|NA
CASSLAESNEQFF
TGTGCCAGCAGCTTAGCGGAGAGCAATGAGCAGTTCTTC
>TRBJ1-6|once|TRBV5-6|NA
CASSWGAGEGNSPLHF
TGTGCCAGCAGCTGGGGGGCAGGGGAGGGAAATTCACCCCTCCACTTT
>TRBJ1-5|NA|TRBV6-5|NA
CASSGGGGLQPQHF
TGTGCCAGCAGCGGGGGCGGGGGGCTTCAGCCCCAGCATTTT
>TRBJ2-3|NA|TRBV9|NA
CASTGGGLITDTQYF
TGTGCCAGCACTGGAGGGGGGCTCATCACAGATACGCAGTATTTT
>TRBJ2-7|few|TRBV6-5|NA
CASSPDLTPYEQYF
TGTGCCAGCAGCCCCGACCTAACGCCCTACGAGCAGTACTTC
>TRBJ2-1|NA|TRBV29-1|NA
CSVEEAEQFF
TGCAGCGTTGAAGAGGCTGAGCAGTTCTTC
>TRBJ2-1|NA|TRBV4-3|NA
CASSQDRRSYNEQFF
TGCGCCAGCAGCCAAGATAGGCGGTCCTACAATGAGCAGTTCTTC
>TRBJ2-5|NA|TRBV3-1/TRBV3-2|NA
CASSSVGETQYF
TGTGCCAGCAGCTCTGTAGGGGAGACCCAGTACTTC
>TRBJ1-3|few|TRBV5-4|TRBD1
CASSLDGQGRNTIYF
TGTGCCAGCAGCTTGGACGGACAGGGGAGGAACACCATATATTTT
>TRBJ2-3|NA|TRBV7-2|NA
CASSVGPSTDTQYF
TGTGCCAGCAGCGTGGGACCTTCCACAGATACGCAGTATTTT
>TRBJ2-3|NA|TRBV10-3|TRBD2
CAISSLAGDSDTQYF
TGTGCCATCAGTTCACTAGCGGGAGACTCAGATACGCAGTATTTT
>TRBJ1-1|NA|TRBV5-1|NA
CASSLSGQYEAFF
TGCGCCAGCAGCTTGTCCGGACAGTACGAAGCTTTCTTT
>TRBJ2-7|NA|TRBV4-1|TRBD2
CASSPLVGGAYEQYF
TGCGCCAGCAGCCCCCTAGTTGGGGGGGCCTACGAGCAGTACTTC
>TRBJ1-2|NA|TRBV9|NA
CASSVWGGYGYTF
TGTGCCAGCAGCGTATGGGGGGGCTATGGCTACACCTTC
>TRBJ2-2|NA|TRBV5-1|NA
CASSLYTAGELFF
TGCGCCAGCAGCTTATATACTGCCGGGGAGCTGTTTTTT